A single sample gave rise to the 15 T cell receptor beta chains below, sequenced in a study of T cell responses to AZD1222 COVID-19 vaccine. Profiled with immunoSEQ multiplex PCR; TCRdb holds only in-frame clones, not every one. Of about 130,000 clones listed, around 92% are singletons. Sequencing used peripheral blood, obtained on day 0 of AZD1222 vaccination. Receptor source: an adult in good health.

The V and J genes are TRBV29-1 and TRBJ2-7; a weak D match, TRBD1 (6 bases). Germline assignment: CDR1 SQVTM and CDR2 ANQGSEA. The CDR3 spans 13 residues. V shed 7 bases and J shed 2 bases, with 15 bases lying between them. The CDR3 reads CSGGGESAYEQYF. The CDR3 coding sequence is TGCAGCGGTGGGGGCGAATCAGCCTACGAGCAGTACTTC.

The CDR3 sequence: CASSRSDLEQYF. The CDR3 DNA reads TGTGCCAGCAGTCGGTCGGATCTCGAGCAGTACTTC. The J gene is TRBJ2-7, the V gene TRBV6-5; unclear D gene. The CDR3 length is 12 residues. Germline loops: CDR1 MNHEY, CDR2 SVGAGI. The germline V and J ends were trimmed by 5 bases and 6 bases, with 11 bases remaining between them.

This clone was observed a handful of times. The chain links TRBV7-3 to TRBJ2-7, with D perhaps matching TRBD1 (5 bases). There are 14 residues in the CDR3. Germline V gene sequence: CDR1 SGHTA, CDR2 FQGTGA. V was clipped by 1 base and J by 3 bases, with 10 bases between them. The CDR3 spells CASSLRVDSYEQYF. CDR3 DNA: TGTGCCAGCAGCTTAAGAGTTGACAGCTACGAGCAGTACTTC. Using reference TRBV7-3 and TRBJ2-7 for the parts outside the CDR3, the full variable domain is GAGVSQTPSNKVTEKGKYVELRCDPISGHTALYWYRQSLGQGPEFLIYFQGTGAADDSGLPNDRFFAVRPEGSVSTLKIQRTERGDSAVYLCASSLRVDSYEQYFGPGTRLTVT.

Notes on this clone: This specimen includes other DNA sequences encoding the same CDR3. This rearrangement joins TRBV12-3 or TRBV12-4 to TRBJ2-7; D is perhaps TRBD2 (5 bases). This CDR3 region has 12 residues. Trimming pared 5 bases from V and 1 base from J, leaving 6 bases between. The CDR3 DNA sequence: TGTGCCAGCAGTCGGACTTCCTACGAGCAGTACTTC. Its protein product is CASSRTSYEQYF.

The gene calls are TRBV24-1 and TRBJ1-2, with 7 bases matching TRBD1. The CDR3 length is 14 residues. Germline V gene data show CDR1 as KGHDR and CDR2 as SFDVKD. V gave up 7 bases and J gave up 2 bases; unmatched junction bases: 6. CDR3 nucleotides: TGTGCCACCAGCTCCGGGACAGCGAACTATGGCTACACCTTC. Amino acids: CATSSGTANYGYTF.

The chain couples TRBV5-8 to TRBJ1-5, with D hard to call. The CDR3 length is 15 residues. Trimming removed 0 bases at V and 2 bases at J, with 9 bases between. CDR1 SGHTS and CDR2 YDEGEE come from the germline V gene. CDR3 protein: CASSLGWQRNQPQHF. In nucleotides, the CDR3 is TGTGCCAGCAGCTTGGGTTGGCAGCGCAATCAGCCCCAGCATTTT. Based on the CDR3 plus reference TRBV5-8 and TRBJ1-5, the full variable domain is EAGVTQSPTHLIKTRGQQATLRCSPISGHTSVYWYQQALGLGLQFLLWYDEGEERNRGNFPPRFSGRQFPNYSSELNVNALELEDSALYLCASSLGWQRNQPQHFGDGTRLSIL.

This chain joins TRBV24-1 and TRBJ2-1; D ambiguous. This CDR3 is built from 15 residues. Deletions cut 3 bases from V and 3 bases from J, with 11 bases between. Germline V gives CDR1 KGHDR, CDR2 SFDVKD. The CDR3 loop reads CATSDVKGNYNEQFF. CDR3 nucleotide sequence: TGTGCCACCAGTGATGTGAAGGGTAACTACAATGAGCAGTTCTTC.

The chain carries TRBV3-1 (or the pseudogene TRBV3-2) and TRBJ2-2; no clear D. The V end lost 1 base, the J end lost 5 bases, and 8 bases lay between the germline ends. The CDR3 contains 14 residues. The germline gives CDR1 LGHDT, CDR2 YNNKEL (reference sequence). The CDR3: CASSQARGTGELFF. CDR3 bases: TGTGCCAGCAGCCAAGCCCGCGGAACCGGGGAGCTGTTTTTT.

This sequence joins TRBV6-2 or TRBV6-3 and TRBJ1-5; 9 positions agree with TRBD1. The CDR3 has 15 amino acids. CDR1 and CDR2 (germline): MNHEY, SVGEGT. V lost 5 bases to trimming and J lost 6 bases; unmatched junction nucleotides: 8. The CDR3 bases are TGTGCCAGCAGTCTGGGGGACAGGGCGGGTCAGCCCCAGCATTTT. Translation: CASSLGDRAGQPQHF.

The J gene is TRBJ1-2, the V gene TRBV30, with unresolved D. The V gene lost 2 bases and the J gene lost 7 bases, with 11 bases spanning the gap. The germline gives CDR1 GTSNPN, CDR2 SVGIG (reference sequence). The CDR3 has 12 amino acids. The CDR3 spells CAWSQGMGGYTF. CDR3 nucleotide sequence: TGTGCCTGGAGTCAAGGGATGGGTGGCTACACCTTC.

CDR3 sequence: CASSPRDGATGELFF. The CDR3 DNA is TGTGCCAGCAGCCCCCGGGACGGTGCCACCGGGGAGCTGTTTTTT. This chain uses TRBV3-1 (or the pseudogene TRBV3-2) with TRBJ2-2, with D possibly called TRBD1 or TRBD2 (5 bases each). The V gene lost 4 bases and the J gene lost 4 bases, with 13 bases spanning the gap. Germline CDR1 is LGHDT and CDR2 is YNNKEL (reference sequence). The CDR3 consists of 15 residues.

The rearrangement uses TRBV7-9 and TRBJ2-7; D possibly uses TRBD1 or TRBD2 (5 bases each). Trimming removed 5 bases at V and 3 bases at J, with 11 bases between. Germline CDR1 reads SEHNR; CDR2 reads FQNEAQ (reference sequence). The CDR3 is 13 amino acids. In nucleotides, the CDR3 is TGTGCCAGCAGCCCAGGGACGGGCTACGAGCAGTACTTC. Protein: CASSPGTGYEQYF.

The rearrangement joins TRBV7-9 to TRBJ1-5; weak D call: TRBD1 (5 bases). From germline, CDR1 is SEHNR and CDR2 FQNEAQ (reference sequence). The V end lost 5 bases, the J end lost 1 base, and 15 bases lay between the germline ends. The length of the CDR3 is 16 residues. The CDR3 DNA is TGTGCCAGCAGCCCGGGGGTGGGACGAAGCAATCAGCCCCAGCATTTT. It specifies CASSPGVGRSNQPQHF.

The chain employs TRBV28 and TRBJ2-7, with D uncertain. Deletions cut 8 bases from V and 0 bases from J, with 20 bases between. The germline V gene has CDR1 MDHEN and CDR2 SYDVKM. The CDR3 covers 16 residues. The CDR3 bases are TGTGCCAGCGGCCCCTCGATCAGCCTGCCCTCCTACGAGCAGTACTTC. Amino acid sequence: CASGPSISLPSYEQYF.

The rearrangement links TRBV7-8 to TRBJ2-7, with D possibly matching TRBD1 (6 bases). CDR3 length: 13 amino acids. V was clipped by 5 bases and J by 3 bases, with 11 bases between them. From germline, CDR1 is SGHVS and CDR2 FQNEAQ. The CDR3 bases are TGTGCCAGCAGCCCAGACAGGATCTACGAGCAGTACTTC. This sequence encodes CASSPDRIYEQYF.